This TCR beta chain was obtained from a study of blood T cell repertoires in COVID-19. Turning to the study itself: Acute and convalescent COVID-19 samples came from the United States, Italy and Spain. Nucleic acid was either cDNA or gDNA, and it came from T cells, B-cell-depleted T cells, or PBMCs.

How the authors handled the data: Amplification of reference gene primers was used by the study to estimate nucleated cell counts. TCRdb's table, derived via immunoSEQ multiplex PCR, lists solely in-frame clones and lacks some. The D gene and trimming were derived from the DNA, and the V and J assignments and clone size from that table. The repertoire includes 60,000 to 65,000 clones, about 70% of them detected once, and roughly half sits in the top ten. This clone occurred once. This CDR3 spans 18 amino acids. Trimming pared 2 bases from V and 9 bases from J, leaving 28 bases between. Germline lookup yields CDR1 MNHGY and CDR2 SVAAGI.

This clonotype was obtained from a woman at least 80 years old with acute or convalescent COVID-19. Sequenced sample: peripheral blood. The chain combines TRBV6-9 with TRBJ1-2; possibly TRBD1 for D (6 bases). CDR3 DNA: TGTGCCAGCAGTTATAACAAAACCGGGACAACCGAATGGGGCCGCTACACCTTC. Translating it yields CASSYNKTGTTEWGRYTF.